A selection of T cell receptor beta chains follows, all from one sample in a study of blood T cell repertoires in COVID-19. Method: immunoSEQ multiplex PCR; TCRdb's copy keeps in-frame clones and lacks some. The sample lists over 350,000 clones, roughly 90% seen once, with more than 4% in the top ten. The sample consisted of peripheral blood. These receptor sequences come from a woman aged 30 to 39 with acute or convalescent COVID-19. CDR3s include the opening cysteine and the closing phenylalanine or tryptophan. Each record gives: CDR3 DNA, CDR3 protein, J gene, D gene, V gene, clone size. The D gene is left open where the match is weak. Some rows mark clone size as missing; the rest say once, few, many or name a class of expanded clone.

DNA: TGTGCCTGGAGTGTCTCGACAGGTTTGAATTCACCCCTCCACTTT
CDR3: CAWSVSTGLNSPLHF
J: TRBJ1-6
D: NA
V: TRBV30
size: NA

DNA: TGTGCCAGCAGCTCGGAAATCAGACAGGGATGGGGCTACACCTTC
CDR3: CASSSEIRQGWGYTF
J: TRBJ1-2
D: TRBD1
V: TRBV5-6
size: NA

DNA: TGTGCCAGCAGTTCCAAAAGGGGGGGAGAAACCGGGGAGCTGTTTTTT
CDR3: CASSSKRGGETGELFF
J: TRBJ2-2
D: NA
V: TRBV11-3
size: NA

DNA: TGTGCCAGCAGCCTAGGGACTTTGAGTCAGCCCCAGCATTTT
CDR3: CASSLGTLSQPQHF
J: TRBJ1-5
D: NA
V: TRBV6-2/TRBV6-3
size: NA

DNA: TGTGCCAGTACCCCAGGGAGGGGCCTAGCGGATGGCTACACCTTC
CDR3: CASTPGRGLADGYTF
J: TRBJ1-2
D: NA
V: TRBV19
size: NA

DNA: TGTGCCAGTAGTCCAGGGGGTTACAATGAGCAGTTCTTC
CDR3: CASSPGGYNEQFF
J: TRBJ2-1
D: TRBD1
V: TRBV2
size: few

DNA: TGTGCCAGCAGCCCACGGGTGAGGGAGACCCAGTACTTC
CDR3: CASSPRVRETQYF
J: TRBJ2-5
D: NA
V: TRBV7-9
size: NA

DNA: TGTGCCAGCAGCTTGCGACTAGCGGGAAGCACAGATACGCAGTATTTT
CDR3: CASSLRLAGSTDTQYF
J: TRBJ2-3
D: TRBD2
V: TRBV13
size: NA

DNA: TGTGCCAGCAGTTTAATCGGACCCCGAGGGACCGGGGAGCTGTTTTTT
CDR3: CASSLIGPRGTGELFF
J: TRBJ2-2
D: NA
V: TRBV28
size: NA

DNA: TGCGCCAGCAGCTTACAGGGAAGCATGAGGTATAATTCACCCCTCCACTTT
CDR3: CASSLQGSMRYNSPLHF
J: TRBJ1-6
D: NA
V: TRBV5-1
size: NA

DNA: TGTGCCAGCAGTAGACTTGGGGGGGGGCCAGAGACCCAGTACTTC
CDR3: CASSRLGGGPETQYF
J: TRBJ2-5
D: NA
V: TRBV6-5
size: NA

DNA: TGTGCCACCAGTGATCCCCAATCGGGACAGGGATCCTACAATGAGCAGTTCTTC
CDR3: CATSDPQSGQGSYNEQFF
J: TRBJ2-1
D: TRBD1
V: TRBV24-1
size: NA

DNA: TGTGCCAGCAGCTTAGCTCCGGTGGTTACAGATACGCAGTATTTT
CDR3: CASSLAPVVTDTQYF
J: TRBJ2-3
D: NA
V: TRBV7-2
size: NA

DNA: TGCGCCAGCAGTGATGGCGGGGGGGCCGGGGAGACCCAGTACTTC
CDR3: CASSDGGGAGETQYF
J: TRBJ2-5
D: TRBD2
V: TRBV10-2
size: NA

DNA: TGTGCCAGCAGCTTACTAGCGGGGGGGCGAGGTGAGCAGTTCTTC
CDR3: CASSLLAGGRGEQFF
J: TRBJ2-1
D: TRBD2
V: TRBV5-8
size: few

DNA: TGCGCCAGCAGCTATGGACAGGATAATTCACCCCTCCACTTT
CDR3: CASSYGQDNSPLHF
J: TRBJ1-6
D: TRBD1
V: TRBV5-1
size: few